This TCR beta chain was captured in a study of blood T cells in healthy people across ages. Notes on this clonotype: Its antigen is not known.

The germline gives CDR1 PRHDT, CDR2 FYEKMQ (reference sequence). Trimming cost V 11 bases and J 5 bases, with 18 bases left between them. This CDR3 is built from 13 residues. Notes on the study in general: Estimates of diversity drawn from one million T cells were considered underestimates. TCR beta diversity, measured per million T cells, fell in a roughly linear way with age.

A J-beta primer mix and a sample-barcoded 5' primer were used in a second PCR of about 7 to 12 cycles. TCRdb passed the 5' RACE reads through MiXCR, listing each CDR3 protein once. The sample has about 1.5 million distinct CDR3 sequences; approximately 40% are singletons. The V call is TRBV13, the J call TRBJ2-5; D could derive from TRBD1 or TRBD2 (5 bases each). Sequences were obtained from blood. This receptor was taken from a woman aged 18-29 years in good health. The CDR3 sequence: CAQRIGTRETQYF. The CDR3 nucleotides read TGTGCCCAGCGTATTGGGACGAGGGAGACCCAGTACTTC.